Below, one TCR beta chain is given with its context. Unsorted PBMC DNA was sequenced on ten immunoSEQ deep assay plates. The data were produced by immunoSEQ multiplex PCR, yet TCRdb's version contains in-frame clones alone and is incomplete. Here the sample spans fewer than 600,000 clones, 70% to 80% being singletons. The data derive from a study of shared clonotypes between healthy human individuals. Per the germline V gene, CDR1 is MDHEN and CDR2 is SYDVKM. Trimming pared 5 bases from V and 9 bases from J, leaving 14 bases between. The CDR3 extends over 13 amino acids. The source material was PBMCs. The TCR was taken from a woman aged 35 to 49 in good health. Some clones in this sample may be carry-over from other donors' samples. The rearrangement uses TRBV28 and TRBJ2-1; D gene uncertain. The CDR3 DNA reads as TGTGCCAGCAGTGCCTCACACGGGCCTGAGCAGTTCTTC. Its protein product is CASSASHGPEQFF.